The T cell receptor (beta chain) described here comes from a study of T cell responses to AZD1222 COVID-19 vaccine. About this clone: What it binds is unknown.

Study observations and caveats: Epitopes outside B.1.351 and B.1.1.7 mutated regions reportedly drew nearly half of spike TCRs.

Data came from immunoSEQ multiplex PCR; TCRdb stores just in-frame clones and leaves some out. The sample yields about 120,000 clones, about 91% seen once. The receptor was derived from an adult in good health. Sequenced here: peripheral blood, sampled on day 0 of AZD1222 vaccination.

CDR3 sequence reads: CASLRTGDEQYF. The DNA for the CDR3 is TGTGCCAGCTTAAGGACAGGGGACGAGCAGTACTTC. The chain combines TRBV7-9 with TRBJ2-7, with 9 positions matching TRBD1. Trimming removed 8 bases from V and 5 bases from J; junction bases left unmatched: 4. The CDR3 runs 12 residues. In germline, CDR1 is SEHNR, CDR2 FQNEAQ (reference sequence).